The present entry profiles one TCR beta chain with its context. There is no known antigen for this receptor. Base qualities are not provided; no much larger clone lies one nucleotide away. This record belongs to a study of tumour-infiltrating T cells in Burkitt lymphoma (dated by TCRdb to about 2020). With respect to the entire study: TCR repertoire data were correlated with clinical outcome; productive clonality predicted overall and progression-free survival, independent of established prognosticators including age at diagnosis.

Libraries were constructed by the immunoSEQ multiplex PCR assay. Here the immuneACCESS table is served through TCRdb, limited to in-frame sequences with V and J called. Missing clones are a known gap in these copies; in checked studies unresolved V genes cover under half, and the rest lacks a known reason. This sample holds some 17,000 clones; more than 65% were observed only once. Together, the top ten hold more than 2% of the sample. The germline V gene yields MNHEY for CDR1 and SVGAGI for CDR2. V gives up 2 bases and J gives up 9 bases, and the segment between their germline ends measures 14 bases. The CDR3 covers 14 residues, taking in both the cysteine and the phenylalanine. The kept DNA is CDR3 alone, 42 bases in frame from the first base.

The source of this sequence is a human donor with diffuse large B-cell lymphoma. The chain couples TRBV6-5 to TRBJ2-1, with the D gene too uncertain to name. Sequenced input: tumor tissue. In nucleotide form, the sequence is TGTGCCAGCAGTTACAGACCCGATCTGGGTGAGCAGTTCTTC. It specifies CASSYRPDLGEQFF.